This TCR beta chain was sequenced for a study of OX40 agonist ivuxolimab in advanced cancers. Whole-study results and caveats: On average, CD8+ T cells had more expanded clones than CD4+. The specificity for antigen of the expanded peripheral T cells was not determined. There were also nonresponders showing low normalized T-cell clonal expansion.

Regarding this clone: Its antigen is still unknown.

Trimming shortened V by 6 bases and J by 10 bases, and 19 bases separated the two germline ends. The CDR3 spans 13 residues. From germline, CDR1 is SGHTS and CDR2 YDEGEE. The data were produced by immunoSEQ multiplex PCR, yet TCRdb's version contains in-frame clones alone and is incomplete. The table lists 13,000 to 15,000 clones, approximately 87% of them singletons, with more than 6% in the top ten. This clonotype originated in an adult with an advanced solid tumor such as melanoma, head and neck, liver or kidney cancer. The rearrangement uses TRBV5-8 and TRBJ1-1; D remains unclear. The sequencing here drew on CD4+ or CD8+ T cells sorted from blood, taken in a trial of the OX40 agonist ivuxolimab. The CDR3 DNA sequence: TGTGCCAGCATCAGGACGCCCGGCGGTGGAGCTTTCTTT. Amino acids: CASIRTPGGGAFF. The full variable domain, rest sourced from reference TRBV5-8 and TRBJ1-1, is EAGVTQSPTHLIKTRGQQATLRCSPISGHTSVYWYQQALGLGLQFLLWYDEGEERNRGNFPPRFSGRQFPNYSSELNVNALELEDSALYLCASIRTPGGGAFFGQGTRLTVV.